This T cell receptor beta chain was observed in a study of blood T cell repertoires in COVID-19. Study in general: T cells, B-cell-depleted T cells, or PBMCs supplied cDNA or gDNA.

The V gene lost 3 bases and the J gene lost 4 bases, with 11 bases spanning the gap. Germline V gives CDR1 SGHKS, CDR2 YYEKEE (reference sequence). The CDR3 is made up of 14 amino acids. Some clones are missing from TCRdb's copy, which holds only in-frame ones; the method was immunoSEQ multiplex PCR. The repertoire holds a few hundred thousand clones, with about nine tenths as singletons. This receptor was identified in a man younger than 45 who had recovered from COVID-19. Sequencing was carried out using PBMCs or T cells enriched from blood (not recorded which). The rearrangement links TRBV5-5 to TRBJ1-3; unclear D gene. This CDR3 reads CASSSVTGGNTIYF. The CDR3 nucleotides read TGTGCCAGCAGCTCCGTTACGGGGGGAAACACCATATATTTT.